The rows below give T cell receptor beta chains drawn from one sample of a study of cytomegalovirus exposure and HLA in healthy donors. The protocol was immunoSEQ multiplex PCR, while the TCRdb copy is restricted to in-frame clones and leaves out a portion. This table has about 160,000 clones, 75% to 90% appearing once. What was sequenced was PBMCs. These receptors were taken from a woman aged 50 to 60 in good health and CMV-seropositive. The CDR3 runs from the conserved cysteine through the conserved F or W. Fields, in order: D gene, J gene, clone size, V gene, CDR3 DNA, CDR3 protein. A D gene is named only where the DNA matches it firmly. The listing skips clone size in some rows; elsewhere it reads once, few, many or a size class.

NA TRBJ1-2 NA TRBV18 TGTGCCAGCTCGTCGGACAGCAAGATCGAGATGAGGCCCTTC CASSSDSKIEMRPF
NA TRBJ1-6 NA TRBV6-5 TGTGCCAGCAGTTATATCAATTCACCCCTCCACTTT CASSYINSPLHF
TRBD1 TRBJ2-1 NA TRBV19 TGTGCCAGTAGCCTCGACAGGGGGTTTGGGGAGCAGTTCTTC CASSLDRGFGEQFF
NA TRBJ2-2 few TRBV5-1 TGCGCCAGCAGCTTGGAGCCTAACACCGGGGAGCTGTTTTTT CASSLEPNTGELFF
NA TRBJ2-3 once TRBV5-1 TGCGCCAGCTCGCGGTTTACAGATACGCAGTATTTT CASSRFTDTQYF
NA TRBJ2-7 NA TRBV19 TGTGCCAGTAGTCCTCCGGGACTCCTCCGCGAGCAGTACTTC CASSPPGLLREQYF
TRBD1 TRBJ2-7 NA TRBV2 TGTGCCAGAAGACAGGGGTCCGAGCAGTACTTC CARRQGSEQYF
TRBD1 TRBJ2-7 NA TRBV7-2 TGTGCCAGCAGCCCTAGAGGGGGCGCACCCAAGCAGTACTTC CASSPRGGAPKQYF
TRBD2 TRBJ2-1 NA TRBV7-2 TGTGCCAGCAGCCGAGCGGGAGGAGGTCGGGAGCAGTTCTTC CASSRAGGGREQFF
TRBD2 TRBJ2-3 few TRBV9 TGTGCCAGCAGCCAAGAGGGGACTAGACAAGATACGCAGTATTTT CASSQEGTRQDTQYF
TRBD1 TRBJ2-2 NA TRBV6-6 TGTGCCAGCACCAGGACAGGGTTCGGGGAGCTGTTTTTT CASTRTGFGELFF
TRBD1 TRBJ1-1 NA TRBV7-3 TGTGCCAGCAGCCTGGACAGGGAAACTGAAGCTTTCTTT CASSLDRETEAFF
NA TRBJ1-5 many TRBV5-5 TGTGCCAGCAGCTTGGGACACCCCCCTCAGCCCCAGCATTTT CASSLGHPPQPQHF
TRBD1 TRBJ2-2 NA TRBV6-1 TGTGCCAGCAGTGTAGGACAGGGCCCGAACACCGGGGAGCTGTTTTTT CASSVGQGPNTGELFF
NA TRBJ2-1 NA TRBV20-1 TGCAGTGCTACGGTTTACAATGAGCAGTTCTTC CSATVYNEQFF
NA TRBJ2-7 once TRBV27 TGTGCCAGCAGTTTATCTAGGGGGGGCCACGAGCAGTACTTC CASSLSRGGHEQYF
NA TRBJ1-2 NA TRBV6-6 TGTGCCAGCAGTTATGTCAGGCGGGGGAACTATGGCTACACCTTC CASSYVRRGNYGYTF
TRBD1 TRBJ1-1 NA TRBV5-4 TGTGCCAGCAGCTTGGCAGGGGGCGGTAACACTGAAGCTTTCTTT CASSLAGGGNTEAFF
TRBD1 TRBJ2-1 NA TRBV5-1 TGCGCCAGCAGCTTAGACAGGGCCTACGACGAGGAGCAGTTCTTC CASSLDRAYDEEQFF
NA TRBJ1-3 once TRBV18 TGTGCCAGCTCACCGTCGGTCTCTGGAAACACCATATATTTT CASSPSVSGNTIYF
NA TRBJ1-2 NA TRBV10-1 TGCGCCAGCAGTCCAGGGTTTGGCTACACCTTC CASSPGFGYTF
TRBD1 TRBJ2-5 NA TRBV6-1 TGTGCCAGCAGAAACAGGGGGAAACAAGAGACCCGGTACTTC CASRNRGKQETRYF
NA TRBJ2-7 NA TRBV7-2 TGTGCCAGCAGGCCCGTGGGGGGGGCCCACGAGCAGTACTTC CASRPVGGAHEQYF
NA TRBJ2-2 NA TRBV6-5 TGTGCCAGCAGCCCTTCGGGGACCGGGGAGCTGTTTTTT CASSPSGTGELFF
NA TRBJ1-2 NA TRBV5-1 TGCGCCAGCAGTCCAGGGGATGGCTACACCTTC CASSPGDGYTF
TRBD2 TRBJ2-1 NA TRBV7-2 TGTGCCAGCAGCTCCATTAGCGGGAGCCTAAATGAGCAGTTCTTC CASSSISGSLNEQFF
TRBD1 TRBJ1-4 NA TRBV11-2 TGTGCCAGCACCAGGGGACAGGGAAGAATTTCTGAAAAACTGTTTTTT CASTRGQGRISEKLFF
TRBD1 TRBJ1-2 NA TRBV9 TGTGCCAGCAGCACGAGACAGGGCTTCGATGGCTACACCTTC CASSTRQGFDGYTF
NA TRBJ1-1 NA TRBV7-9 TGTTCCAGCTTTACCACTTCCGGCAGGGACACTGAAGCTTTCTTT CSSFTTSGRDTEAFF
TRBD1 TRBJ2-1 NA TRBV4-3 TGCGCCAGCAGCCAAGAGTTCTCAGGGGGCCACAATGAGCAGTTCTTC CASSQEFSGGHNEQFF
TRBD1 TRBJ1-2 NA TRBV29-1 TGCAGCGCGTCCCGGGACAGATTCTATGGCTACACCTTC CSASRDRFYGYTF
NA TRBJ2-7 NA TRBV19 TGTGCCAGTAGTATCAGGGGTCGGTACGAGCAGTACTTC CASSIRGRYEQYF
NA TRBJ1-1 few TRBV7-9 TGTGCCAGCAGCTCCCAAGGGGCGAACACTGAAGCTTTCTTT CASSSQGANTEAFF
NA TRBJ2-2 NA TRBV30 TGTGCCTGGGGGGCATACAGGGTGTCCCCCGGGGAGCTGTTTTTT CAWGAYRVSPGELFF
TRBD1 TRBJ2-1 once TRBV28 TGTGCCAGCAGGACGACAGGGAATGAGCAGTTCTTC CASRTTGNEQFF
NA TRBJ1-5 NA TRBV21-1 TGTGCCAGCAGCATCCGGGACAGGCAAAAACGCAATCAGCCCCAGCATTTT CASSIRDRQKRNQPQHF
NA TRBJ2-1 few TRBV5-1 TGCGCCAGCAGCTTAGAACCGGGACTACAGGGCAATGAGCAGTTCTTC CASSLEPGLQGNEQFF
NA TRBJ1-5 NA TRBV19 TGTGCCAGTAGTAAGACAGACCCCAAGCAGCCCCAGCATTTT CASSKTDPKQPQHF
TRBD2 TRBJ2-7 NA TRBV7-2 TGTGCCAGCAGCCCTACTAGCGGGAGTGCCTACGAGCAGTACTTC CASSPTSGSAYEQYF
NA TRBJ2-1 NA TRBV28 TGTGCCAGCAGTCTCCTCGACAGAGTCTACAATGAGCAGTTCTTC CASSLLDRVYNEQFF
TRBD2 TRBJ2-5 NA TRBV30 TGTGCCTGGTCGATTAGCGGGGGGCCCCAAGAGACCCAGTACTTC CAWSISGGPQETQYF
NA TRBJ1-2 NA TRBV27 TGTGCCAGCACCCCTCGAGGAGGGAGCTATGGCTACACCTTC CASTPRGGSYGYTF
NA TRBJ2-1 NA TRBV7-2 TGTGCCAGCAGCCTTAGCGCCAGGACTGAGCAGTTCTTC CASSLSARTEQFF
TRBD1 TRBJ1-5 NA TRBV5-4 TGTGCCAGCAGCTTTGGGGACAGGGTCAATCAGCCCCAGCATTTT CASSFGDRVNQPQHF
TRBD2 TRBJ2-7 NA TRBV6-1 TGTGCCAGCAGTGGGGGACTAGCGGGGGCCTACGAGCAGTACTTC CASSGGLAGAYEQYF
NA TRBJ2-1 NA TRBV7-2 TGTGCCAGCAGCCTGGGGCATACAGGGTCCGCTGAGCAGTTCTTC CASSLGHTGSAEQFF
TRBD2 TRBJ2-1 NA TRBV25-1 TGTGCCAGCACTAGCGGGAGGGTTGGTGAGCAGTTCTTC CASTSGRVGEQFF
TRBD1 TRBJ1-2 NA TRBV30 TGTGCCTGGACCGGGACAGGGGGTACCTTGTACTTC CAWTGTGGTLYF